These 28 T cell receptor beta chains were all obtained from the same sample, sequenced in a study of T cell changes during pregnancy in multiple sclerosis. Profiling relied on immunoSEQ multiplex PCR, and the TCRdb table lists in-frame clones only, not all of them. The sample lists about 60,000 clones, about nine tenths occurring once. The sequenced sample was peripheral blood, obtained in the second trimester of pregnancy. All receptors come from a female donor in good health, enrolled as a control in a pregnancy study.

The rearrangement joins TRBV5-1 to TRBJ1-2; D is unclear. The CDR3 runs to 14 residues. The germline V gene encodes CDR1 SGHRS and CDR2 YFSETQ. V was shortened by 5 bases and J by 7 bases, with 18 bases between the two germline ends. CDR3 nucleotide sequence: TGCGCCAGCAGTCCCCCCGCGGGGTCCGGTGGCTACACCTTC. It translates to CASSPPAGSGGYTF.

The V gene is TRBV5-4, the J gene TRBJ1-3; 7 nucleotides align to TRBD1. The trim removed 0 bases at V and 6 bases at J, leaving 6 bases unmatched. This CDR3 contains 15 residues. Germline loops: CDR1 SGHNT, CDR2 YYREEE (reference sequence). CDR3 sequence reads: CASSLGQGGTNTIYF. Written as DNA, the CDR3 is TGTGCCAGCAGCTTGGGACAGGGAGGAACAAACACCATATATTTT.

The chain's CDR3 is CASRSAGGRSYEQYF. Here the CDR3 DNA reads TGTGCCAGCAGATCAGCGGGGGGGCGATCCTACGAGCAGTACTTC. V usage is TRBV2 and J usage is TRBJ2-7; 10 nucleotides line up with TRBD2. CDR3 length: 15 residues. Per the germline V gene, CDR1 is SNHLY and CDR2 is FYNNEI. The ends lost 6 bases at V and 1 base at J; junction bases unmatched: 6.

This sequence joins TRBV19 and TRBJ1-2, with D unclear. Trimming removed 7 bases at V and 1 base at J, with 10 bases between. Germline V CDR1 and CDR2: LNHDA, SQIVND (reference sequence). This CDR3 region has 13 residues. The CDR3 is CASTRRGNYGYTF. CDR3 bases: TGTGCCAGTACCCGCCGGGGTAACTATGGCTACACCTTC.

This clone was detected only once. J is TRBJ2-1 and V is TRBV7-9; TRBD1 agrees at 11 bases. This CDR3 contains 16 residues. The junction had 4 bases not matched to a gene; V was cut back by 1 base and J by 5 bases. The germline V gene encodes CDR1 SEHNR and CDR2 FQNEAQ (reference sequence). For the CDR3, the DNA is TGTGCCAGCAGCTTAGGGGGACAGGGGGGGAACAATGAGCAGTTCTTC. This sequence encodes CASSLGGQGGNNEQFF.

This chain links TRBV7-6 with TRBJ2-1, with TRBD2 matching over 16 bases. J lost 12 bases, V lost 1 base, and 3 bases had no gene match. The CDR3 has 15 residues. Germline-derived CDR1 and CDR2 are SGHVS and FNYEAQ. The DNA for the CDR3 is TGTGCCAGCAGCTTAGAGGGACTAGCGGGAGGGAGGCAGTTCTTC. It codes for CASSLEGLAGGRQFF.

The chain is built from TRBV11-2 and TRBJ1-6; D remains unclear. Looked up from germline, CDR1 is SGHAT and CDR2 is FQNNGV. V lost 1 base, J lost 11 bases, and 9 bases lay in between. This CDR3 has 13 amino acids. CDR3 DNA sequence: TGTGCCAGCAGCTTAGCTCGGAGGACACCCCTCCACTTT. It translates to CASSLARRTPLHF. Supplemented by reference TRBV11-2 and TRBJ1-6, the full variable domain reads EAGVAQSPRYKIIEKRQSVAFWCNPISGHATLYWYQQILGQGPKLLIQFQNNGVVDDSQLPKDRFSAERLKGVDSTLKIQPAKLEDSAVYLCASSLARRTPLHFGNGTRLTVT.

The genes are TRBV4-2 and TRBJ2-2; 10 bases map to TRBD2. After removal of 4 bases from V and 2 bases from J, the junction contained 13 bases not matched to a gene. Germline V gives CDR1 LGHNA, CDR2 YNFKEQ. The CDR3 loop spans 19 amino acids. The CDR3 DNA reads TGTGCCAGCAGCCCTAAACCTCTAGCGGGAGTTGTAAACACCGGGGAGCTGTTTTTT. Protein sequence: CASSPKPLAGVVNTGELFF.

This sequence joins TRBV15 and TRBJ2-1; the D is unclear. CDR1 and CDR2 from the germline V gene are LNHNV and YYDKDF (reference sequence). This CDR3 has 15 amino acids. Trimming took 0 bases from V and 7 from J, leaving 13 bases between them. CDR3 DNA: TGTGCCACCAGCAGAGATGACGGTCGGGTGAATGAGCAGTTCTTC. This codes for CATSRDDGRVNEQFF. Using reference TRBV15 and TRBJ2-1 for the parts outside the CDR3, the full variable domain is DAMVIQNPRYQVTQFGKPVTLSCSQTLNHNVMYWYQQKSSQAPKLLFHYYDKDFNNEADTPDNFQSRRPNTSFCFLDIRSPGLGDTAMYLCATSRDDGRVNEQFFGPGTRLTVL.

The J gene is TRBJ2-7, the V gene TRBV7-2; TRBD1 aligns across 8 bases. Germline V gene sequence: CDR1 SGHTA, CDR2 FQGNSA. The CDR3 contains 15 residues. V lost 2 bases, J lost 3 bases, and 6 bases stayed unmatched. CDR3 in DNA: TGTGCCAGCAGCTTAAGTGGACAGGGATACTACGAGCAGTACTTC. It encodes CASSLSGQGYYEQYF.

The genes are TRBV2 and TRBJ2-3, with 10 bases matching TRBD2. This CDR3 spans 18 amino acids. CDR1 and CDR2 from the germline V gene are SNHLY and FYNNEI. After removal of 2 bases from V and 1 base from J, the junction contained 9 bases not matched to a gene. CDR3 loop: CASSEKKFGTSGTDTQYF. The CDR3 bases are TGTGCCAGCAGTGAAAAGAAGTTCGGGACTAGCGGCACAGATACGCAGTATTTT.

The table lists this clone with a few counts. The chain couples TRBV28 to TRBJ2-7, with 11 bases fitting TRBD1. Per the germline V gene, CDR1 is MDHEN and CDR2 is SYDVKM. CDR3 length: 16 residues. The junction had 5 bases not matched to a gene; V was cut back by 1 base and J by 3 bases. The CDR3 DNA sequence: TGTGCCAGCAGTTTATTAGGGGGGACAGGGGGCTACGAGCAGTACTTC. Amino acids: CASSLLGGTGGYEQYF.

In the case of this clone: The junction and the germline gene differ at one end; a read error may be behind it. The V and J genes are TRBV7-7 and TRBJ2-7, with 13 bases identical to TRBD2. The CDR3 runs to 17 residues. Germline assignment: CDR1 SSHAT and CDR2 FNYEAQ (reference sequence). CDR3 nucleotides: TGTGCTAGCAGCTTAAACGCTCCGGGACTAGCGGGAAGTGAGCAGTACTTC. It specifies CASSLNAPGLAGSEQYF. The variable domain in full, completed from reference TRBV7-7 and TRBJ2-7, reads GAGVSQSPRYKVTKRGQDVTLRCDPISSHATLYWYQQALGQGPEFLTYFNYEAQPDKSGLPSDRFSAERPEGSISTLTIQRTEQRDSAMYRCASSLNAPGLAGSEQYFGPGTRLTVT.

The chain carries TRBV2 and TRBJ2-5; 10 bases line up with TRBD1. This CDR3 has 15 residues. The trim removed 6 bases at V and 7 bases at J, leaving 11 bases unmatched. Germline CDR1 is SNHLY and CDR2 is FYNNEI. CDR3 DNA: TGTGCCAGCAGGCGAAGGACAGGGGGTAATGGGACCCAGTACTTC. Translated, it gives CASRRRTGGNGTQYF.

V is TRBV2 and J is TRBJ2-7, with D possibly TRBD2 on 6 matching bases. This CDR3 spans 12 amino acids. V was trimmed by 6 bases and J by 4 bases, leaving 10 bases between them. The germline V gene encodes CDR1 SNHLY and CDR2 FYNNEI. This CDR3 is CASSRDFYEQYF. The DNA of the CDR3 is TGTGCCAGCAGCAGGGACTTTTACGAGCAGTACTTC. The full variable domain, in which reference TRBV2 and TRBJ2-7 provide the parts outside the CDR3, is EPEVTQTPSHQVTQMGQEVILRCVPISNHLYFYWYRQILGQKVEFLVSFYNNEISEKSEIFDDQFSVERPDGSNFTLKIRSTKLEDSAMYFCASSRDFYEQYFGPGTRLTVT.

This chain uses TRBV27 with TRBJ1-2; possible D gene TRBD1, 6 bases. V lost 5 bases, J lost 3 bases, and 19 bases lay in between. CDR3 size: 16 residues. Germline values: CDR1 MNHEY, CDR2 SMNVEV (reference sequence). CDR3 bases: TGTGCCAGCAGTACAATCCACGGGGGGGGCCACTATGGCTACACCTTC. Its protein is CASSTIHGGGHYGYTF.

The V and J genes are TRBV27 and TRBJ2-7, with 7 nucleotides matching TRBD2. The V gene end was trimmed by 7 bases and the J gene end by 3 bases; junction bases not matched to a gene: 12. The CDR3 loop spans 15 amino acids. Germline CDR1 and CDR2: MNHEY and SMNVEV (reference sequence). CDR3 protein: CASMRFHGRNYEQYF. CDR3 nucleotide sequence: TGTGCCAGCATGAGGTTTCACGGGAGGAACTACGAGCAGTACTTC.

The chain links TRBV4-2 to TRBJ2-1; D is perhaps TRBD2 (5 bases). In germline, CDR1 is LGHNA, CDR2 YNFKEQ. The CDR3 has 16 amino acids. Trimming took off 4 bases at V and 2 bases at J, with 15 bases between the two ends. The CDR3 sequence is CASSLPNSGAYNEQFF. For the CDR3, the DNA is TGTGCCAGCAGCCTTCCTAACAGCGGAGCCTACAATGAGCAGTTCTTC.

V and J are TRBV4-2 and TRBJ2-7; 10 bases fit TRBD2. This CDR3 comprises 15 residues. Per the germline V gene, CDR1 is LGHNA and CDR2 is YNFKEQ. The J segment lost 7 bases and the V segment lost 0 bases, leaving 6 bases of the junction unmatched. The CDR3 bases are TGTGCCAGCAGCCAAGATTCAAGCGGGGGGGCAGAGCAGTACTTC. Translation gives CASSQDSSGGAEQYF.

The chain uses TRBV4-2 and TRBJ1-1, with 12 bases fitting TRBD1. This CDR3 is built from 17 residues. Per the germline V gene, CDR1 is LGHNA and CDR2 is YNFKEQ. After removal of 3 bases from V and 4 bases from J, the junction contained 9 bases not matched to a gene. The DNA of the CDR3 is TGTGCCAGCAGCCAGGGGACAGGGGGCGGAGTAGGCACTGAAGCTTTCTTT. This gives the protein CASSQGTGGGVGTEAFF.

The V and J genes are TRBV30 and TRBJ1-2, with D possibly being TRBD1 (5 bases). Germline V gene lookup returns CDR1 GTSNPN and CDR2 SVGIG (reference sequence). The CDR3 sequence is 11 residues long. CDR3 loop: CAIPGNYGYTF. The CDR3 coding sequence is TGTGCGATCCCAGGGAACTATGGCTACACCTTC.

The V and J genes are TRBV27 and TRBJ2-2; TRBD2 aligns across 7 bases. V lost 7 bases, J lost 0 bases, and 11 bases stayed unmatched. This CDR3 is 17 amino acids long. The germline gives CDR1 MNHEY, CDR2 SMNVEV (reference sequence). CDR3 in DNA: TGTGCCAGCAACTCGGGACTAAATTTGGCGAACACCGGGGAGCTGTTTTTT. As protein: CASNSGLNLANTGELFF.

This chain uses TRBV7-6 with TRBJ2-2; perhaps TRBD2 as D (6 bases). V dropped 5 bases and J dropped 2 bases, with 12 bases sitting between them. The germline V gene has CDR1 SGHVS and CDR2 FNYEAQ. CDR3 length: 15 amino acids. The DNA of the CDR3 is TGTGCCAGCAGCCTACTTAGCGGAAACACCGGGGAGCTGTTTTTT. Translating it yields CASSLLSGNTGELFF.

The rearrangement joins TRBV6-1 to TRBJ2-7, with a weak D call TRBD1 (5 bases). With 6 bases removed from V and 5 bases from J, the gap between germline ends came to 14 bases. The CDR3 extends over 13 amino acids. The germline gives CDR1 MNHNS, CDR2 SASEGT. The CDR3 region has the DNA TGTGCCAGCAGGCAACAGGTGACGAACGAGCAGTACTTC. Translating gives CASRQQVTNEQYF.

This sequence joins TRBV30 and TRBJ1-1; D is unresolved. V was trimmed by 3 bases and J by 1 base, leaving 15 bases between them. The CDR3 loop spans 15 amino acids. CDR1 and CDR2 from the germline V gene are GTSNPN and SVGIG (reference sequence). For the CDR3, the DNA is TGTGCCTGGAGCTTGTGGGGAGGATCGAACACTGAAGCTTTCTTT. Amino acid sequence: CAWSLWGGSNTEAFF.

V is TRBV6-1 and J is TRBJ1-2; a possible D gene is TRBD1 (6 bases). The CDR3 has 15 amino acids. Germline assignment: CDR1 MNHNS and CDR2 SASEGT. The V end was cut by 4 bases, the J end by 6 bases, with 18 bases between. The CDR3 protein is CASSARTTGSNGYTF. CDR3 coding DNA: TGTGCCAGCAGTGCCAGAACTACAGGGTCTAATGGCTACACCTTC.

The J gene is TRBJ2-2, the V gene TRBV6-1, with D possibly matching TRBD2 (7 bases). The CDR3 extends over 16 amino acids. Germline-derived CDR1 and CDR2 are MNHNS and SASEGT. V was trimmed by 3 bases and J by 2 bases, leaving 13 bases between them. The CDR3 loop reads CASSEWGGANTGELFF. The CDR3 DNA is TGTGCCAGCAGTGAGTGGGGGGGCGCAAACACCGGGGAGCTGTTTTTT.

DNA for the CDR3: TGTGCCAGCAGCCGCCATATCAGGTACGAGCAGTACTTC. Its translation is CASSRHIRYEQYF. The V and J genes are TRBV28 and TRBJ2-7; D not resolved. The CDR3 spans 13 residues. V was clipped by 6 bases and J by 4 bases, with 13 bases between them. From germline, CDR1 is MDHEN and CDR2 SYDVKM.